These 32 T cell receptor beta chains were sequenced from one sample in a study of spatial heterogeneity in lung cancer. One entry per CDR3 protein, called by TCRdb with MiXCR from the 5' RACE reads. The data show roughly 5,400 distinct CDR3 sequences, around a third seen once. Time point reported: sample taken at primary tumor resection. Sequencing of whole RNA from tumor, nontumor lung or frozen PBMC involved no sorting. Specimen: PBMCs, collected at surgery. These TCRs come from a female donor with early-stage non-small cell lung cancer.

Of note for this clonotype: The size of this beta chain means little, since it is a stray read in a library made for alpha chains. CDR3 nucleotides: TGTGCCAGCAGTAGGACAGGGGCATACGAGCAGTACTTC. It specifies CASSRTGAYEQYF. The chain recombines TRBV6-2 or TRBV6-3 with TRBJ2-7, with 9 bases lining up with TRBD1. This CDR3 comprises 13 residues. Germline CDR1 reads MNHEY; CDR2 reads SVGEGT. V trimming: 5 bases; J trimming: 4 bases; junction bases outside the gene matches: 3.

A note on this clonotype: The library was built for alpha chains, so this beta chain is an off-target read and its size means little. V is TRBV6-4 and J is TRBJ2-1; possibly TRBD1 for D (5 bases). V shed 7 bases and J shed 6 bases, with 19 bases lying between them. The CDR3 is 15 residues long. Germline V CDR1 and CDR2: MRHNA, SNTAGT. The CDR3 loop reads CASTYSDNRFNEQFF. DNA for the CDR3: TGTGCCAGCACCTACTCGGACAACCGCTTCAATGAGCAGTTCTTC.

On this clonotype: A library prepared for alpha chains yielded this beta chain as an off-target read; its size is of little meaning. V is TRBV5-1 and J is TRBJ1-1; no clear D. The V and J ends lost 3 bases and 5 bases respectively, with 14 bases between them. The CDR3 has 14 amino acids. Germline CDR1 and CDR2: SGHRS and YFSETQ. CDR3 protein: CASSYDTVGTEAFF. The CDR3 nucleotides read TGCGCCAGCAGCTACGACACAGTCGGAACTGAAGCTTTCTTT.

Regarding this clonotype: Because the library targeted alpha chains, this beta chain is an off-target read whose size means little. CDR3 in DNA: TGTGCCAGCAGGGGGCATACAGGGGAGAACTTCGTAGACGAGCAGTACTTC. Amino acids: CASRGHTGENFVDEQYF. The J gene is TRBJ2-7, the V gene TRBV27; 7 positions agree with TRBD1. V lost 6 bases, J lost 5 bases, and 19 bases stayed unmatched. The length of the CDR3 is 17 residues. Germline CDR1 MNHEY, CDR2 SMNVEV (reference sequence).

Details on this clonotype: The library was designed around alpha chains, so this beta chain is a stray read whose abundance carries little weight. The rearrangement joins TRBV29-1 to TRBJ2-1, with D possibly matching TRBD1 (6 bases). V was shortened by 6 bases and J by 2 bases, with 11 bases between the two germline ends. CDR1 is SQVTM and CDR2 is ANQGSEA in the germline V gene. CDR3 length equals 13 residues. Here the CDR3 DNA reads TGCAGCGTGGTACGGGACACCTACAATGAGCAGTTCTTC. Translated: CSVVRDTYNEQFF.

Points on this clonotype: Because the library targeted alpha chains, this beta chain is an off-target read whose size means little. The chain links TRBV7-6 to TRBJ2-2; D possibly uses TRBD1 or TRBD2 (5 bases each). Germline V gene lookup returns CDR1 SGHVS and CDR2 FNYEAQ. V gave up 6 bases and J gave up 5 bases, with 16 bases separating them. The CDR3 is 15 amino acids. CDR3 amino acids: CASRPGGPRTGELFF. The DNA of the CDR3 is TGTGCCAGCAGACCTGGGGGTCCTAGGACCGGGGAGCTGTTTTTT.

Worth noting for this clonotype: A library prepared for alpha chains yielded this beta chain as an off-target read; its size is of little meaning. The chain is built from TRBV7-2 and TRBJ2-3, with no clear D. V lost 5 bases and J 5 bases, leaving 14 bases between the germline ends. Per germline, CDR1 SGHTA and CDR2 FQGNSA. This CDR3 contains 14 residues. DNA for the CDR3: TGTGCCAGCAGCCTGACCTCTTCGGAAGATACGCAGTATTTT. Amino acid sequence: CASSLTSSEDTQYF. The whole variable domain, filled in from reference TRBV7-2 and TRBJ2-3, reads GAGVSQSPSNKVTEKGKDVELRCDPISGHTALYWYRQSLGQGLEFLIYFQGNSAPDKSGLPSDRFSAERTGGSVSTLTIQRTQQEDSAVYLCASSLTSSEDTQYFGPGTRLTVL.

As concerns this clonotype: The size of this beta chain means little, since it is a stray read in a library made for alpha chains. The chain carries TRBV29-1 and TRBJ2-5; no reliable D call. The germline V gene encodes CDR1 SQVTM and CDR2 ANQGSEA. The CDR3 length is 11 residues. The V end was cut by 5 bases, the J end by 4 bases, with 8 bases between. This CDR3 reads CSVSRRETQYF. CDR3 DNA: TGCAGCGTTTCCAGGAGAGAGACCCAGTACTTC.

In the case of this clonotype: Because the library targeted alpha chains, this beta chain is an off-target read whose size means little. The chain joins TRBV5-1 to TRBJ1-4; D is ambiguous. Germline V lookup: CDR1 SGHRS, CDR2 YFSETQ. V lost 4 bases to trimming and J lost 0 bases, with 4 bases between them. This CDR3 contains 13 residues. In DNA, the CDR3 is TGCGCCAGCAGCCGGGCAACTAATGAAAAACTGTTTTTT. Translation gives CASSRATNEKLFF.

This clonotype is medium-sized by share. This beta chain is an off-target read within a library intended for alpha chains, so its frequency means little. This chain connects TRBV29-1 to TRBJ2-3, with a possible D match to TRBD2 (6 bases). V was pared by 7 bases and J by 4 bases, with 12 bases between. CDR1 SQVTM and CDR2 ANQGSEA come from the germline V gene. The CDR3 covers 12 residues. The CDR3 coding sequence is TGCAGCGCTTTCGGAGGGTCAGATACGCAGTATTTT. Protein: CSAFGGSDTQYF.

Points on this clonotype: This beta chain is an unintended read in a library built for alpha chains; its size means little. The chain employs TRBV11-3 and TRBJ2-2; weak D call: TRBD2 (6 bases). Trimming stripped 5 bases from V and 0 bases from J, with 13 bases between. Germline assignment: CDR1 SGHNT and CDR2 YENEEA. The CDR3 has 16 amino acids. The chain's CDR3 is CASSRFGGPNTGELFF. The DNA of the CDR3 is TGTGCCAGCAGCCGATTCGGGGGTCCGAACACCGGGGAGCTGTTTTTT.

About this clonotype: This beta chain turned up in a library designed for alpha chains; as an off-target read, its abundance says little. The rearrangement joins TRBV19 to TRBJ2-1; 7 positions agree with TRBD2. In germline, CDR1 is LNHDA, CDR2 SQIVND (reference sequence). V lost 7 bases to trimming and J lost 7 bases; unmatched junction nucleotides: 7. There are 13 residues in the CDR3. The DNA of the CDR3 is TGTGCCAGTATGGGAGGGTATTGGAATGAGCAGTTCTTC. Protein: CASMGGYWNEQFF.

A few counts support this clonotype. A library made for alpha chains picked up this beta chain off target, so its size means little. V is TRBV9 and J is TRBJ2-1; D is ambiguous. Germline V gene lookup returns CDR1 SGDLS and CDR2 YYNGEE. The V and J ends lost 0 bases and 3 bases respectively, with 7 bases between them. The CDR3 consists of 14 residues. The CDR3 sequence is CASSVVGVYNEQFF. The CDR3 DNA reads as TGTGCCAGCAGCGTAGTTGGGGTCTACAATGAGCAGTTCTTC.

This clonotype occurred a few times. Being off target in a library aimed at alpha chains, this beta chain has a size of little meaning. This sequence joins TRBV20-1 and TRBJ2-7, with TRBD2 as a possible D gene (5 bases). The V end was cut by 1 base, the J end by 2 bases, with 21 bases between. CDR3 length: 17 residues. The germline V gene encodes CDR1 DFQATT and CDR2 SNEGSKA (reference sequence). CDR3: CSARGPHRGEATYEQYF. CDR3 bases: TGCAGTGCTAGAGGGCCCCACCGGGGAGAGGCAACCTACGAGCAGTACTTC.

This clonotype was seen only a few times. Because this beta chain is a stray read in a library intended to capture alpha chains, its abundance should not be given much weight. The chain uses TRBV5-4 and TRBJ2-2, with D tentatively TRBD1 (5 bases). From germline, CDR1 is SGHNT and CDR2 YYREEE (reference sequence). The CDR3 loop spans 13 amino acids. Trimming took 3 bases from V and 10 from J, leaving 13 bases between them. The CDR3 reads CASSSRPREELFF. The CDR3 region has the DNA TGTGCCAGCAGCTCCCGGCCCAGGGAGGAGCTGTTTTTT.

A note on this clonotype: The library was built for alpha chains, so this beta chain is an off-target read and its size means little. The chain employs TRBV29-1 and TRBJ2-5; TRBD1 might be the D (5 bases). The CDR3 loop spans 13 amino acids. Germline CDR1 is SQVTM and CDR2 is ANQGSEA. Trimming removed 6 bases at V and 5 bases at J, with 16 bases between. The CDR3 reads CSVDWTTFETQYF. DNA for the CDR3: TGCAGCGTCGACTGGACAACTTTTGAGACCCAGTACTTC. Supplemented by reference TRBV29-1 and TRBJ2-5, the full variable domain reads SAVISQKPSRDICQRGTSLTIQCQVDSQVTMMFWYRQQPGQSLTLIATANQGSEATYESGFVIDKFPISRPNLTFSTLTVSNMSPEDSSIYLCSVDWTTFETQYFGPGTRLLVL.

Worth noting for this clonotype: Within a library made for alpha chains, this beta chain is off target, and its count is uninformative. The rearrangement joins TRBV4-1 to TRBJ2-2, with D unclear. V gave up 2 bases and J gave up 10 bases, with 14 bases separating them. In germline, CDR1 is MGHRA, CDR2 YSYEKL. This CDR3 spans 14 amino acids. CDR3 DNA: TGCGCCAGCAGCCAATCCACAGTCCGGTTGGAGCTGTTTTTT. Its protein is CASSQSTVRLELFF.

On this clonotype: Found in a library prepared for alpha chains, this beta chain is an off-target read, and its abundance has little meaning. The genes are TRBV7-8 and TRBJ2-5; TRBD2 is a possible D gene (5 bases). V was clipped by 4 bases and J by 5 bases, with 17 bases between them. Germline CDR1 is SGHVS and CDR2 is FQNEAQ. The CDR3 spans 15 residues. The CDR3 sequence: CASSSSRLPKETQYF. The CDR3, as DNA: TGTGCCAGCAGCTCCTCCCGACTACCAAAGGAGACCCAGTACTTC.

This clonotype came up a few times. This beta chain lies outside the target of a library built for alpha chains; its clone size means little. The V gene is TRBV21-1, the J gene TRBJ2-1; the D call in the table, TRBD1, was not verified against the DNA. TRBV21-1 is a listed pseudogene. The CDR3 is 16 residues long. CDR3 sequence reads: CASSKGGRQSTDEQFF. CDR3 nucleotides: TGTGCCAGCAGCAAAGGGGGGAGACAGTCCACAGATGAGCAGTTCTTC.

A few counts support this clonotype. This beta chain turned up in a library designed for alpha chains; as an off-target read, its abundance says little. V usage is TRBV2 and J usage is TRBJ2-7; maybe TRBD2 (6 bases). Trimming pared 6 bases from V and 3 bases from J, leaving 15 bases between. Germline V gene data show CDR1 as SNHLY and CDR2 as FYNNEI. The CDR3 contains 14 residues. Written as DNA, the CDR3 is TGTGCCAGCAGAGAACTAGCCCTAGGCTACGAGCAGTACTTC. Protein: CASRELALGYEQYF.

Remarks on this clonotype: Little can be read into the size of this beta chain, an off-target read in a library designed for alpha chains. The CDR3 bases are TGTGCCAGCAGCTTAGGGACAGTCCTTGGGACCCAGTACTTC. Its translation is CASSLGTVLGTQYF. The chain has TRBV11-1 and TRBJ2-5; D perhaps matches TRBD1 (6 bases). Trimming removed 1 base at V and 7 bases at J, with 13 bases between. Looked up from germline, CDR1 is SGHAT and CDR2 is FQDESV (reference sequence). The CDR3 sequence is 14 residues long.

Note on this clonotype: This beta chain was picked up by a library intended for alpha chains and is off target, so its count carries little meaning. V and J are TRBV7-2 and TRBJ1-1, with 7 nucleotides matching TRBD1. The germline CDR1 and CDR2 sequences are SGHTA and FQGNSA. This CDR3 comprises 13 residues. The V and J ends lost 5 bases and 3 bases, in that order; junction bases with no gene match: 3. DNA of the CDR3: TGTGCCAGCAGCGCACAGGGGTACACTGAAGCTTTCTTT. This encodes CASSAQGYTEAFF.

This clonotype was recorded once. Since it is a stray read in a library aimed at alpha chains, this beta chain has a size that is not meaningful. The chain carries TRBV27 and TRBJ2-7; TRBD1 or TRBD2 may be the D gene (6 bases each). V was cut by 2 bases and J by 11 bases, with 13 bases left in between. The CDR3 is 12 amino acids. Germline CDR1 is MNHEY and CDR2 is SMNVEV (reference sequence). The DNA for the CDR3 is TGTGCCAGCAGTTTACCCCGGGGGCTAAAGTACTTC. Translating gives CASSLPRGLKYF.

As for this clonotype: Within a library made for alpha chains, this beta chain is off target, and its count is uninformative. CDR3 sequence (DNA): TGCAGTGCTAGAGATGCGGGCAGGGTGGCCTACGAGCAGTACTTC. Its translation is CSARDAGRVAYEQYF. V gene TRBV20-1 combines with J gene TRBJ2-7; D possibly matches TRBD1 or TRBD2 (5 bases each). The V end lost 0 bases, the J end lost 2 bases, and 14 bases lay between the germline ends. This CDR3 region has 15 residues. From germline, CDR1 is DFQATT and CDR2 SNEGSKA (reference sequence).

Points on this clonotype: Since it is a stray read in a library aimed at alpha chains, this beta chain has a size that is not meaningful. This sequence joins TRBV29-1 and TRBJ2-7; 11 nucleotides align to TRBD2. Germline lookup yields CDR1 SQVTM and CDR2 ANQGSEA. The V gene end was trimmed by 5 bases and the J gene end by 1 base; junction bases not matched to a gene: 13. The CDR3 length is 17 residues. CDR3 region: CSVLGTLAGGLSYEQYF. As DNA, the CDR3 is TGCAGCGTTCTTGGGACGCTAGCGGGGGGTTTATCCTACGAGCAGTACTTC.

In the case of this clonotype: Found in a library prepared for alpha chains, this beta chain is an off-target read, and its abundance has little meaning. The J gene is TRBJ2-1, the V gene TRBV20-1, with D possibly called TRBD1 or TRBD2 (6 bases each). Trimming shortened V by 6 bases and J by 6 bases, and 21 bases separated the two germline ends. Germline V gives CDR1 DFQATT, CDR2 SNEGSKA (reference sequence). The CDR3 spans 15 residues. CDR3: CSAIRSPWGANEQFF. The CDR3 coding sequence is TGCAGTGCCATCCGGTCCCCTTGGGGGGCCAATGAGCAGTTCTTC.

On this clonotype itself: This beta chain is off target for a library built for alpha chains, so its abundance means little. The CDR3 sequence: CASSLRRETQYF. The DNA for the CDR3 is TGTGCCAGCAGTCTCCGCCGCGAGACCCAGTACTTC. The rearrangement uses TRBV28 and TRBJ2-5; no definite D call. CDR1 and CDR2 from the germline V gene are MDHEN and SYDVKM. V lost 5 bases to trimming and J lost 5 bases, with 9 bases between them. This CDR3 region has 12 residues.

Notes on this clonotype: Being off target in a library aimed at alpha chains, this beta chain has a size of little meaning. V is TRBV4-1 and J is TRBJ2-2; D unresolved. V was pared by 0 bases and J by 8 bases, with 10 bases between. The V gene's germline CDR1 is MGHRA and CDR2 YSYEKL. CDR3 length: 14 amino acids. The CDR3 DNA is TGCGCCAGCAGCCAAGACTCGAGTTCGGGGGAGCTGTTTTTT. Its protein is CASSQDSSSGELFF.

Remarks on this clonotype: This beta chain represents an off-target read in a library built for alpha chains; its size is of limited meaning. The chain has TRBV6-6 and TRBJ2-3, with D maybe TRBD1 (5 bases). The length of the CDR3 is 13 residues. The germline CDR1 and CDR2 sequences are MNHNY and SVGAGI (reference sequence). V lost 0 bases and J lost 5, with 6 bases in between. CDR3 DNA sequence: TGTGCCAGCAGTTACTCCCAGGGAGATACGCAGTATTTT. This codes for CASSYSQGDTQYF.

This clonotype has more than one count but fewer than ten. This beta chain represents an off-target read in a library built for alpha chains; its size is of limited meaning. CDR3 amino acids: CSAWKGTAGNIQYF. The CDR3 nucleotides are TGCAGTGCCTGGAAGGGCACAGCGGGAAACATTCAGTACTTC. The V and J genes are TRBV20-1 and TRBJ2-4; possible D gene TRBD2, 6 bases. This CDR3 comprises 14 residues. Per the germline V gene, CDR1 is DFQATT and CDR2 is SNEGSKA (reference sequence). V was trimmed by 6 bases and J by 6 bases, leaving 18 bases between them.

This clonotype was found a few times. As an off-target read in a library built for alpha chains, this beta chain has a frequency of little significance. The V call is TRBV30, the J call TRBJ2-5; no firm D call. The CDR3 is 13 amino acids. Trimming removed 2 bases at V and 4 bases at J, with 11 bases between. The germline gives CDR1 GTSNPN, CDR2 SVGIG (reference sequence). The CDR3 loop is CAWSPSGLETQYF. The CDR3, as DNA: TGTGCCTGGAGTCCCAGTGGGTTAGAGACCCAGTACTTC.

This clonotype was seen more than once but under ten times. This beta chain was picked up by a library intended for alpha chains and is off target, so its count carries little meaning. V and J are TRBV28 and TRBJ2-7; D may match TRBD1 or TRBD2 (5 bases each). V was trimmed by 7 bases and J by 4 bases, leaving 20 bases between them. This CDR3 contains 15 residues. Per germline, CDR1 MDHEN and CDR2 SYDVKM. The CDR3 loop is CASTGETGLFYEQYF. CDR3 sequence (DNA): TGTGCCAGCACCGGGGAAACAGGACTCTTTTACGAGCAGTACTTC. The entire variable domain, with the rest obtained from reference TRBV28 and TRBJ2-7, is as follows: DVKVTQSSRYLVKRTGEKVFLECVQDMDHENMFWYRQDPGLGLRLIYFSYDVKMKEKGDIPEGYSVSREKKERFSLILESASTNQTSMYLCASTGETGLFYEQYFGPGTRLTVT.